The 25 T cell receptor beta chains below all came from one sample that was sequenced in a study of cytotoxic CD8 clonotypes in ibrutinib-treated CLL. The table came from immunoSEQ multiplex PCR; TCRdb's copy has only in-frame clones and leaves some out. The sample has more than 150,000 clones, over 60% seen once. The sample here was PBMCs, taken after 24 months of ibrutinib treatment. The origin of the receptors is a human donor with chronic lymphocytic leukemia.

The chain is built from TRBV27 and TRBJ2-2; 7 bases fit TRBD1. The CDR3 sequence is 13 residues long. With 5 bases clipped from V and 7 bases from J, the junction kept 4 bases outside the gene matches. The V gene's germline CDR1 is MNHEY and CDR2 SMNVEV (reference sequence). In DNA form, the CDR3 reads TGTGCCAGCAGTATCGGACAGGACGGGGAGCTGTTTTTT. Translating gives CASSIGQDGELFF.

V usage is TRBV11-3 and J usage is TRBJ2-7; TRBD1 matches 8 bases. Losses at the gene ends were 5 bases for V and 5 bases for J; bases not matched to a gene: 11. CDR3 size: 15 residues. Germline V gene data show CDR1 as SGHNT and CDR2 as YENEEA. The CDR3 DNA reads TGTGCCAGCAGCGCCGGACAGGGTAATTCCCACGAGCAGTACTTC. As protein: CASSAGQGNSHEQYF.

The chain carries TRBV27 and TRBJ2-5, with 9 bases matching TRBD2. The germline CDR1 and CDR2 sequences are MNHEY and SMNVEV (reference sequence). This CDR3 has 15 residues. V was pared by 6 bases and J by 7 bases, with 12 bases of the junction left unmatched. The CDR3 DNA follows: TGTGCCAGCAGGGGTGCGAGCGGGAGGTTGGGGACCCAGTACTTC. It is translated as CASRGASGRLGTQYF.

The CDR3 coding sequence is TGTGCCAGCAGCTCACCACAAGCGGGAGTTGAGCAGTTCTTC. This encodes CASSSPQAGVEQFF. This chain joins TRBV5-4 and TRBJ2-1; the match to TRBD2 covers 8 bases. Germline lookup yields CDR1 SGHNT and CDR2 YYREEE (reference sequence). Trimming cost V 3 bases and J 9 bases; bases outside gene matches: 8. The CDR3 is made up of 14 amino acids.

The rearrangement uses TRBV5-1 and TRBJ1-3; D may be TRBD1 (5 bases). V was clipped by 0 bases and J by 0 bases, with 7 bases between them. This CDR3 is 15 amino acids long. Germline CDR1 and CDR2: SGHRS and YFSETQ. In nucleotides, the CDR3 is TGCGCCAGCAGCTTGGGACAGACCTCTGGAAACACCATATATTTT. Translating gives CASSLGQTSGNTIYF.

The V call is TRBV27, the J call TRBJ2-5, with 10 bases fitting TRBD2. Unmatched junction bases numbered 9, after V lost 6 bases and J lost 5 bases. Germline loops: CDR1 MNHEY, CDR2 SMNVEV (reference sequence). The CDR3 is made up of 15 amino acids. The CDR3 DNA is TGTGCCAGCAGGCCTCAGCGGGAGGGCGCGGAGACCCAGTACTTC. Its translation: CASRPQREGAETQYF.

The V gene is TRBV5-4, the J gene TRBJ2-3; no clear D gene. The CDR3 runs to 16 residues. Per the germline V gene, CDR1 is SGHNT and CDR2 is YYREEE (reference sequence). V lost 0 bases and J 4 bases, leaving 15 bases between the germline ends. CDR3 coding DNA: TGTGCCAGCAGCTTGGGTCTGGTCCGATGGCCAGATACGCAGTATTTT. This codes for CASSLGLVRWPDTQYF.

The CDR3 loop is CASSKDGSGRSNEQFF. Written as DNA, the CDR3 is TGTGCCAGCAGCAAAGACGGGAGCGGGAGATCGAATGAGCAGTTCTTC. V gene TRBV27 combines with J gene TRBJ2-1, with TRBD2 identical over 8 bases. This CDR3 contains 16 residues. CDR1 is MNHEY and CDR2 is SMNVEV in the germline V gene (reference sequence). V was clipped by 6 bases and J by 7 bases; unmatched bases: 14.

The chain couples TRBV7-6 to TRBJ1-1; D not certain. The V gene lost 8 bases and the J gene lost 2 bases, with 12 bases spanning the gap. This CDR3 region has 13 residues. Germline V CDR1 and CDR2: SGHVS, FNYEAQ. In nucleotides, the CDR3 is TGTGCCAGCTCGCCATTCCCCAACACTGAAGCTTTCTTT. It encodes CASSPFPNTEAFF.

This CDR3 reads CASSSLRNYGYTF. CDR3 DNA: TGTGCCAGCAGCTCGCTCAGGAACTATGGCTACACCTTC. J is TRBJ1-2 and V is TRBV11-2, with D unclear. V was pared by 4 bases and J by 2 bases, with 8 bases between. CDR3 length: 13 amino acids. Looked up from germline, CDR1 is SGHAT and CDR2 is FQNNGV.

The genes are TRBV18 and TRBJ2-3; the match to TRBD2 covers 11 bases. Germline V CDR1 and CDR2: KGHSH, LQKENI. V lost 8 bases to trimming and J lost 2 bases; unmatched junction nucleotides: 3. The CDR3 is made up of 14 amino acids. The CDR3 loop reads CASGTSGNTDTQYF. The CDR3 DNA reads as TGTGCCAGCGGGACTAGCGGAAACACAGATACGCAGTATTTT.

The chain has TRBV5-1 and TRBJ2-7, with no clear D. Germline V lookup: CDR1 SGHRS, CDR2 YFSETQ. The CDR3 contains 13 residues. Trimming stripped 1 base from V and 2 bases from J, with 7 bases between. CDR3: CASSLLSTYEQYF. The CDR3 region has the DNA TGCGCCAGCAGCTTGCTTTCAACCTACGAGCAGTACTTC.

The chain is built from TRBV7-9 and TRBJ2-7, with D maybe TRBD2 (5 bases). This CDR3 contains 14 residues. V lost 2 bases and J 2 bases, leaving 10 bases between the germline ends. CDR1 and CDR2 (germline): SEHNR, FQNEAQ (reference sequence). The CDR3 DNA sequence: TGTGCCAGCAGCTTAAGCGGCATGCCCTACGAGCAGTACTTC. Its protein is CASSLSGMPYEQYF.

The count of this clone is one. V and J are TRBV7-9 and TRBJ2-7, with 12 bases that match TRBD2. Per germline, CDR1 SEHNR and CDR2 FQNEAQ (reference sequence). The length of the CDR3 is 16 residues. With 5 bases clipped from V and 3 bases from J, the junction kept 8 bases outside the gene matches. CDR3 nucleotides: TGTGCCAGCAGCCCCCCAACTAGCGGGAGGTTCTACGAGCAGTACTTC. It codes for CASSPPTSGRFYEQYF.

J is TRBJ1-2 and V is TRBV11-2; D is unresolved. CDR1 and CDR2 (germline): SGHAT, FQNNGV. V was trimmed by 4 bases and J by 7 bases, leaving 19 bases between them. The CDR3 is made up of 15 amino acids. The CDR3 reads CASSSFLGGRPGYTF. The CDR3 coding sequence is TGTGCCAGCAGCTCATTCCTCGGCGGTCGGCCTGGCTACACCTTC.

In DNA form, the CDR3 reads TGTGCCAGCAGCTTAACTGGGGATTCCTACAATGAGCAGTTCTTC. Encoded protein: CASSLTGDSYNEQFF. V is TRBV7-3 and J is TRBJ2-1; D gene uncertain. The CDR3 extends over 15 amino acids. Deletions cut 0 bases from V and 1 base from J, with 7 bases between. In germline, CDR1 is SGHTA, CDR2 FQGTGA. The full variable domain, with the rest looked up from reference TRBV7-3 and TRBJ2-1, is GAGVSQTPSNKVTEKGKYVELRCDPISGHTALYWYRQSLGQGPEFLIYFQGTGAADDSGLPNDRFFAVRPEGSVSTLKIQRTERGDSAVYLCASSLTGDSYNEQFFGPGTRLTVL.

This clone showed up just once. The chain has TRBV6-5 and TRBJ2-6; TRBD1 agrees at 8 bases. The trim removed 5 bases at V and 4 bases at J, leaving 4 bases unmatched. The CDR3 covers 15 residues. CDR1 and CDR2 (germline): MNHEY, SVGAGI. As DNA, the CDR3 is TGTGCCAGCAGTCCAGGGGGCGCCGGGGCCAACGTCCTGACTTTC. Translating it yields CASSPGGAGANVLTF.

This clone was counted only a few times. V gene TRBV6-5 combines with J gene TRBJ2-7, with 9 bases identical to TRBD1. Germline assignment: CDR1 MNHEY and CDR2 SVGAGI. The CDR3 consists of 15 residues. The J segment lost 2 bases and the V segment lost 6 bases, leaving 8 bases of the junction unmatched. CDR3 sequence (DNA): TGTGCCAGCAGCTTTACCGGGACAGGGACCTACGAGCAGTACTTC. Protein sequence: CASSFTGTGTYEQYF.

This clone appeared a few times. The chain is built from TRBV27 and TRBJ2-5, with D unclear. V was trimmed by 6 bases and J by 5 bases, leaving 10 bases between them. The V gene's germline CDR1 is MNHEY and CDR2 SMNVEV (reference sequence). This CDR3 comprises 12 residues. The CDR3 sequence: CASSQSGETQYF. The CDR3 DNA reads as TGTGCCAGCAGCCAATCCGGGGAGACCCAGTACTTC.

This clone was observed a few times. Here the CDR3 reads CASSPDTSYGYTF. CDR3 nucleotide sequence: TGTGCCAGCAGCCCAGATACAAGCTATGGCTACACCTTC. The chain couples TRBV7-9 to TRBJ1-2; D is undetermined. V was clipped by 5 bases and J by 4 bases, with 11 bases between them. The germline gives CDR1 SEHNR, CDR2 FQNEAQ (reference sequence). The CDR3 sequence is 13 residues long.

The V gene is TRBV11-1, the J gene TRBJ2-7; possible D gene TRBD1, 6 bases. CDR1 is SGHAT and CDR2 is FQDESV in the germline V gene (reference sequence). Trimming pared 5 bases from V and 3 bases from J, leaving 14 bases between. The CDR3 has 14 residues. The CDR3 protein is CASSATGTLYEQYF. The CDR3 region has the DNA TGTGCCAGCAGCGCCACCGGGACACTCTACGAGCAGTACTTC.

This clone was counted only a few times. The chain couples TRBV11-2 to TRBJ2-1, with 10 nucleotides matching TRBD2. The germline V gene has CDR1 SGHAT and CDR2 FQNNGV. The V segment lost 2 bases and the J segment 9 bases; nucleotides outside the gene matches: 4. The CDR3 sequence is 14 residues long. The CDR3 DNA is TGTGCCAGCAGCTTAACGCTAGCGGGAGTTGAGCAGTTCTTC. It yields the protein CASSLTLAGVEQFF.

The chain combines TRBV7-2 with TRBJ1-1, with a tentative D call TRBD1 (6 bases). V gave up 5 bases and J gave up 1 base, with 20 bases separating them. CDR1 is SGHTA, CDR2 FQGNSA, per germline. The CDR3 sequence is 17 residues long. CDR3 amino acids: CASSRPATGIKNTEAFF. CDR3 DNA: TGTGCCAGCAGCCGACCCGCGACAGGAATTAAGAACACTGAAGCTTTCTTT.

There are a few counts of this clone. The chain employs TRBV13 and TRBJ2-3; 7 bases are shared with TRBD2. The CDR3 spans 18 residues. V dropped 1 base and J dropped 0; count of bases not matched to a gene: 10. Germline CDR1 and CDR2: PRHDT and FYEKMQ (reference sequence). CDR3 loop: CASSLAPLAGASTDTQYF. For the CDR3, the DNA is TGTGCCAGCAGCTTAGCCCCTCTCGCGGGAGCTAGCACAGATACGCAGTATTTT.

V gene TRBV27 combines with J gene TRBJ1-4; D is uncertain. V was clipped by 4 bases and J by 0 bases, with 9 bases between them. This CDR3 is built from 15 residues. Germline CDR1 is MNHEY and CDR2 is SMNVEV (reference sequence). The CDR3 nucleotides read TGTGCCAGCAGTTATCTAGGGTCAACTAATGAAAAACTGTTTTTT. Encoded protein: CASSYLGSTNEKLFF.